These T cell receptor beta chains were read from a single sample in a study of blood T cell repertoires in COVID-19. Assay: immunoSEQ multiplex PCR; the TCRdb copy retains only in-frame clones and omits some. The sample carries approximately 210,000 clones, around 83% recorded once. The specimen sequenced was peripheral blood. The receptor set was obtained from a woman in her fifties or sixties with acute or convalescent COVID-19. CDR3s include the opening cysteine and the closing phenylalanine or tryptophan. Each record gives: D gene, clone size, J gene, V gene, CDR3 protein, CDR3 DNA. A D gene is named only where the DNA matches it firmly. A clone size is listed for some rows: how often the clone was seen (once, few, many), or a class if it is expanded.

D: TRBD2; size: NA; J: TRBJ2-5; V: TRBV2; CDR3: CASRRGAGEETQYF; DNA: TGTGCCAGCAGGCGGGGGGCGGGAGAAGAGACCCAGTACTTC
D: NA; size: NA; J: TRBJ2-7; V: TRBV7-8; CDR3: CASSLFGQGGYEQYF; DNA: TGTGCCAGCAGCCTCTTCGGCCAGGGGGGATACGAGCAGTACTTC
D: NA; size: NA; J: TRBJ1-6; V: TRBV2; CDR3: CASTRGPAYNSPLHF; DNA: TGTGCCAGCACCAGGGGCCCGGCATATAATTCACCCCTCCACTTT
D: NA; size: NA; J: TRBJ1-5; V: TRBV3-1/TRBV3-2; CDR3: CASSWGGVSNQPQHF; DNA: TGTGCCAGCAGCTGGGGGGGGGTAAGCAATCAGCCCCAGCATTTT
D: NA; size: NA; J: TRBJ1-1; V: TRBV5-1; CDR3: CASSLDLGSSEAFF; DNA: TGCGCCAGCAGCTTGGATCTGGGGAGCTCTGAAGCTTTCTTT
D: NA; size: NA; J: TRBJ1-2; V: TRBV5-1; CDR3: CASSLVGLASGYTF; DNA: TGCGCCAGCAGCTTGGTGGGACTGGCCTCGGGCTACACCTTC
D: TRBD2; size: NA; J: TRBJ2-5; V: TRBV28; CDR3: CASSHLGTNGGDKHF; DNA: TGTGCCAGCAGCCACCTGGGGACTAACGGGGGAGACAAGCACTTC
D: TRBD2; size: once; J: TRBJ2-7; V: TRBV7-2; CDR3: CASSLQAGGLYEQYF; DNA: TGTGCCAGCAGCTTACAAGCGGGAGGACTCTACGAGCAGTACTTC
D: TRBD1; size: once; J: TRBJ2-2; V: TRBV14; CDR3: CASSQPGTGVNTGELFF; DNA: TGTGCCAGCAGCCAGCCCGGGACAGGGGTCAACACCGGGGAGCTGTTTTTT
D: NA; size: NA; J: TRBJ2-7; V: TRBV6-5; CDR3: CASSSYYEQYF; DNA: TGTGCCAGCAGTTCGTACTACGAGCAGTACTTC
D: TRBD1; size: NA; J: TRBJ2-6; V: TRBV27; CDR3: CASSVTGGAGANVLTF; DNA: TGTGCCAGCAGCGTTACAGGGGGCGCTGGGGCCAACGTCCTGACTTTC
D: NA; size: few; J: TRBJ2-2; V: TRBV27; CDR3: CASSLGRERNTGELFF; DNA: TGTGCCAGCAGTTTAGGACGGGAGCGGAACACCGGGGAGCTGTTTTTT
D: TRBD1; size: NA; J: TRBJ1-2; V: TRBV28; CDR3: CASSSDRGVYGYTF; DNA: TGTGCCAGCAGTTCCGACAGGGGGGTCTATGGCTACACCTTC
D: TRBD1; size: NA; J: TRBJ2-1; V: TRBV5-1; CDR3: CASSITQGVTSSYNEQFF; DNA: TGCGCCAGCAGCATCACCCAGGGGGTGACGAGCTCCTACAATGAGCAGTTCTTC
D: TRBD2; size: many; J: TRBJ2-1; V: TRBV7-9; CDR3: CASSVMGLADFNEQFF; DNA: TGTGCCAGCAGCGTCATGGGACTAGCGGATTTCAATGAGCAGTTCTTC
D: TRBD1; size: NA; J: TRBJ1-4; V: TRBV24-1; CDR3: CATSDSRTGRDEKLFF; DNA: TGTGCCACCAGTGATTCGAGGACAGGGAGGGATGAAAAACTGTTTTTT
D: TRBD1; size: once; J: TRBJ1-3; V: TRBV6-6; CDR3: CASSDRESSHTIYF; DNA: TGTGCCAGCAGTGACAGGGAAAGTAGTCACACCATATATTTT
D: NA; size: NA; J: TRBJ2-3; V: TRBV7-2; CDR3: CASSSGGVKDTQYF; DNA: TGTGCCAGCAGCTCCGGAGGGGTGAAAGATACGCAGTATTTT
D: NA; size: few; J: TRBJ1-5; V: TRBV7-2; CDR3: CASSLGAGWGQPQHF; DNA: TGTGCCAGCAGCTTAGGGGCGGGGTGGGGCCAGCCCCAGCATTTT
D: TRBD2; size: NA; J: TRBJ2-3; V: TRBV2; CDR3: CASTSGTSTDTQYF; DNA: TGTGCCAGCACTAGCGGGACTAGCACAGATACGCAGTATTTT
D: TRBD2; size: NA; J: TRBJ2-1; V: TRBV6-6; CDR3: CASSYGTSGNYNEQFF; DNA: TGTGCCAGCAGTTATGGGACTAGCGGGAACTACAATGAGCAGTTCTTC
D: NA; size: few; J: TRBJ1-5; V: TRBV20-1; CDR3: CSARIRGIWHF; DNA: TGCAGTGCTAGAATCCGGGGGATCTGGCATTTT
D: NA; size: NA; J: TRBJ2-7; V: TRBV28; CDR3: CASSLTPGGTYEQYF; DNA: TGTGCCAGCAGCCTCACACCCGGCGGAACCTACGAGCAGTACTTC
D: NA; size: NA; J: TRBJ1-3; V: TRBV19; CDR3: CASCFSSGNTIYF; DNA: TGTGCCAGCTGTTTCTCCTCTGGAAACACCATATATTTT
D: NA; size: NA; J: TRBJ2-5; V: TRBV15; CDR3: CATSRVLGSQETQYF; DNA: TGTGCCACCAGCAGGGTGTTGGGCAGCCAAGAGACCCAGTACTTC
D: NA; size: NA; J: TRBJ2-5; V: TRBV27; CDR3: CASSSRRRETQYF; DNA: TGTGCCAGCAGTTCCAGGCGTAGGGAGACCCAGTACTTC
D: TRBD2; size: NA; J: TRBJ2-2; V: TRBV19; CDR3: CASSRLAGGQAGELFF; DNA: TGTGCCAGTAGTAGGCTAGCGGGAGGTCAGGCCGGGGAGCTGTTTTTT
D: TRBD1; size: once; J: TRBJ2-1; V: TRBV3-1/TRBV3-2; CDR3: CASSQTGDEQFF; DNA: TGTGCCAGCAGTCAGACAGGGGATGAGCAGTTCTTC
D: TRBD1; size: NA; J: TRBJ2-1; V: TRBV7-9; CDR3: CASSLGTGPPEEQFF; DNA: TGTGCCAGCAGCTTAGGGACAGGGCCGCCCGAAGAGCAGTTCTTC
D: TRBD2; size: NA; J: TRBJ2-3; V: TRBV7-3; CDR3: CASSLSAGSTDTQYF; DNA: TGTGCCAGCAGCTTATCAGCGGGAAGCACAGATACGCAGTATTTT
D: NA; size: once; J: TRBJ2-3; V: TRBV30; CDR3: CAWGRGQSTDTQYF; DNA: TGTGCCTGGGGACGCGGACAAAGCACAGATACGCAGTATTTT
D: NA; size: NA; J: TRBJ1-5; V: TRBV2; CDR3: CASSERVQPQHF; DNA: TGTGCCAGCAGTGAACGTGTTCAGCCCCAGCATTTT
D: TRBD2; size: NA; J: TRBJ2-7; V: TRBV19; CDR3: CASSISSGSYEQYF; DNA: TGTGCCAGTAGTATATCTAGCGGGTCTTACGAGCAGTACTTC